These T cell receptor beta chains were read from a single sample in a study of T cell responses to AZD1222 COVID-19 vaccine. Measured with immunoSEQ multiplex PCR; TCRdb has only the in-frame clones, and not every one. Of roughly 180,000 clones in the sample, 80% to 90% were seen once. The input for sequencing was peripheral blood, taken on day 0 of AZD1222 vaccination. The receptors stem from an adult in good health. Both conserved end residues are part of each CDR3. A D gene is named only where the DNA matches it firmly. Only some rows state a clone size, as once, few, many or a class for expanded clones.

V	D	J	size	CDR3	DNA
TRBV6-5	TRBD2	TRBJ2-1	NA	CASSYSSETSEFRQFF	TGTGCCAGCAGTTACTCGAGTGAGACTAGCGAGTTTCGGCAGTTCTTC
TRBV19	TRBD1	TRBJ2-5	NA	CASSAAGGPETQYF	TGTGCCAGTAGTGCCGCAGGGGGCCCAGAGACCCAGTACTTC
TRBV4-2	TRBD2	TRBJ2-1	once	CASSQELAGPGNEQFF	TGTGCCAGCAGCCAAGAACTAGCGGGGCCTGGGAATGAGCAGTTCTTC
TRBV10-3	NA	TRBJ1-2	NA	CAIGQGNYGYTF	TGTGCCATCGGGCAGGGAAACTATGGCTACACCTTC
TRBV27	TRBD1	TRBJ1-5	NA	CASSPSAGQVNQPQHF	TGTGCCAGCAGCCCTTCGGCGGGACAGGTCAATCAGCCCCAGCATTTT
TRBV7-2	NA	TRBJ2-7	NA	CASSRIRQGHEQYF	TGTGCCAGCAGCCGGATACGACAAGGCCACGAGCAGTACTTC
TRBV6-5	NA	TRBJ1-1	NA	CAGARGSNTEAFF	TGTGCCGGTGCTCGGGGATCGAACACTGAAGCTTTCTTT
TRBV4-2	TRBD1	TRBJ1-4	NA	CASSPDREAEKLFF	TGTGCCAGCAGCCCGGACAGGGAGGCTGAAAAACTGTTTTTT
TRBV6-2/TRBV6-3	NA	TRBJ1-1	NA	CASSYSLRGGTEAFF	TGTGCCAGCAGTTACTCTTTAAGGGGAGGCACTGAAGCTTTCTTT
TRBV13	TRBD2	TRBJ2-7	NA	CASNSGGANEQYF	TGTGCCAGTAATAGCGGGGGGGCAAACGAGCAGTACTTC
TRBV19	TRBD1	TRBJ1-1	NA	CASSHFPTGQGNTEAFF	TGTGCCAGTAGCCACTTCCCAACGGGACAGGGCAACACTGAAGCTTTCTTT
TRBV6-2/TRBV6-3	NA	TRBJ1-5	NA	CASSYLGDYQPQHF	TGTGCCAGCAGTTATTTAGGCGACTATCAGCCCCAGCATTTT
TRBV10-3	TRBD1	TRBJ1-4	NA	CAIAEQGENEKLFF	TGTGCCATCGCGGAACAGGGGGAGAATGAAAAACTGTTTTTT
TRBV4-1	TRBD1	TRBJ2-7	NA	CASSHGTVSEQYF	TGCGCCAGCAGCCACGGGACAGTGAGCGAGCAGTACTTC
TRBV6-1	TRBD2	TRBJ2-2	NA	CASSDHLAGSNTGELFF	TGTGCCAGCAGTGATCATCTAGCGGGCTCGAACACCGGGGAGCTGTTTTTT
TRBV9	TRBD1	TRBJ1-2	NA	CASSVGQGDGGYTF	TGTGCCAGCAGCGTAGGGCAGGGGGATGGTGGCTACACCTTC
TRBV3-1/TRBV3-2	NA	TRBJ2-3	once	CASSLGGGRFSSTDTQYF	TGTGCCAGCAGCCTAGGAGGGGGGCGTTTCTCTTCCACAGATACGCAGTATTTT
TRBV5-1	TRBD1	TRBJ1-4	NA	CASSRQGAANEKLFF	TGCGCCAGCAGCCGGCAGGGGGCTGCTAATGAAAAACTGTTTTTT
TRBV3-1/TRBV3-2	NA	TRBJ1-5	NA	CASSQGFGDQPQHF	TGTGCCAGCAGCCAAGGGTTCGGGGATCAGCCCCAGCATTTT
TRBV12-3/TRBV12-4	NA	TRBJ1-6	NA	CASSYNSPLHF	TGTGCCAGCAGTTACAATTCACCCCTCCACTTT
TRBV27	NA	TRBJ2-6	NA	CASSSWGSGANVLTF	TGTGCCAGCAGTTCATGGGGCTCTGGGGCCAACGTCCTGACTTTC
TRBV9	TRBD1	TRBJ1-2	NA	CASSVGQGGYTF	TGTGCCAGCAGCGTAGGACAGGGGGGCTACACCTTC
TRBV6-5	TRBD1	TRBJ2-7	NA	CASSYRDRGSYEQYF	TGTGCCAGCAGTTACCGGGACAGGGGCTCCTACGAGCAGTACTTC
TRBV6-1	NA	TRBJ1-4	once	CASSEWRGDEKLFF	TGTGCCAGCAGTGAGTGGAGGGGCGATGAAAAACTGTTTTTT
TRBV29-1	NA	TRBJ1-5	NA	CSVVTEAGVGQPQHF	TGCAGCGTTGTGACAGAAGCAGGGGTGGGTCAGCCCCAGCATTTT
TRBV29-1	TRBD1	TRBJ1-1	NA	CSGNRGDTEAFF	TGCAGCGGTAACAGGGGTGACACTGAAGCTTTCTTT
TRBV6-5	TRBD1	TRBJ1-4	once	CASSYSTGGSEKLFF	TGTGCCAGCAGTTACTCGACAGGGGGGAGTGAAAAACTGTTTTTT
TRBV5-4	NA	TRBJ1-2	NA	CASSLQGMDGYTF	TGTGCCAGCAGCTTACAGGGTATGGATGGCTACACCTTC
TRBV19	NA	TRBJ2-2	NA	CASSRGGANTGELFF	TGTGCCAGTAGTAGGGGCGGCGCGAACACCGGGGAGCTGTTTTTT
TRBV28	NA	TRBJ2-7	NA	CASSLRDYEQYF	TGTGCCAGCAGTCTCAGGGATTACGAGCAGTACTTC
TRBV10-2	TRBD2	TRBJ2-3	few	CASRRGLAAGFHTDTQYF	TGCGCCAGCAGGAGGGGACTAGCGGCCGGATTTCACACAGATACGCAGTATTTT
TRBV6-5	NA	TRBJ2-5	NA	CASSNGRVTQYF	TGTGCCAGCAGTAACGGACGAGTGACCCAGTACTTC
TRBV19	TRBD1	TRBJ1-6	NA	CASRPQGQGSPLHF	TGTGCCAGTAGGCCACAGGGGCAGGGGTCACCCCTCCACTTT
TRBV3-1/TRBV3-2	NA	TRBJ2-6	few	CASSQRADSGANVLTF	TGTGCCAGCAGCCAGAGGGCGGACTCTGGGGCCAACGTCCTGACTTTC
TRBV13	TRBD1	TRBJ2-7	NA	CASSLAGTGGRNEQYF	TGTGCCAGCAGCCTGGCCGGCACAGGGGGAAGGAACGAGCAGTACTTC